These T cell receptor beta chains were read from a single sample in a study of CD8+ T cells in alopecia areata. Sequencing used immunoSEQ multiplex PCR; TCRdb keeps in-frame clones, though not all of them. This sample has some 210,000 clones, with approximately 70% found just once. The sample consisted of CD4+ T cells sorted from blood, taken at week 44, from a patient treated with tofacitinib. These receptors were obtained from a human donor with alopecia areata. Each CDR3 is given with its conserved first and last residue. Each record gives: D gene, clone size, V gene, J gene, CDR3 DNA, CDR3 protein. A D gene is named only where the DNA matches it firmly. The size entry is marked missing in some rows and otherwise reads once, few, many or a size class.

D: TRBD2
size: -
V: TRBV6-1
J: TRBJ2-1
DNA: TGTGCCAGCAGTACGACTAGCGGGGGGGCCCTTGAGCAGTTCTTC
CDR3: CASSTTSGGALEQFF

D: -
size: -
V: TRBV5-1
J: TRBJ2-5
DNA: TGCGCCAGCAGCTTGGCATGGCGGGGAGACCAAGAGACCCAGTACTTC
CDR3: CASSLAWRGDQETQYF

D: -
size: few
V: TRBV7-9
J: TRBJ1-2
DNA: TGTGCCAGCAGCTTAGAGGGACGGCGCCTGGGAGGCTACACCTTC
CDR3: CASSLEGRRLGGYTF

D: -
size: -
V: TRBV10-3
J: TRBJ1-2
DNA: TGTGCCATCAAAGAGACGGAAATTTCCCCTCAGGGCTACACCTTC
CDR3: CAIKETEISPQGYTF

D: TRBD1
size: few
V: TRBV7-6
J: TRBJ2-2
DNA: TGTGCCAGCAGCCCACCGGGGACAGGACTTAGAACCGGGGAGCTGTTTTTT
CDR3: CASSPPGTGLRTGELFF

D: -
size: few
V: TRBV19
J: TRBJ1-1
DNA: TGTGCCAGTAGTATTGGTCCAGGCAGGAACACTGAAGCTTTCTTT
CDR3: CASSIGPGRNTEAFF

D: -
size: -
V: TRBV5-6
J: TRBJ2-1
DNA: TGTGCCAGCACCCCCGGGGGGCTCTCCTACAATGAGCAGTTCTTC
CDR3: CASTPGGLSYNEQFF

D: -
size: few
V: TRBV7-2
J: TRBJ2-1
DNA: TGTGCCAGCCGCCGAAGCCGGGCCGACAATGAGCAGTTCTTC
CDR3: CASRRSRADNEQFF

D: -
size: -
V: TRBV29-1
J: TRBJ2-6
DNA: TGCAGCGTTTGGCCAGACCTCTCTGGGGCCAACGTCCTGACTTTC
CDR3: CSVWPDLSGANVLTF

D: TRBD1
size: -
V: TRBV27
J: TRBJ1-1
DNA: TGTGCCAGCGGGGGCCTCAGGGGGCGCCGGACTGAAGCTTTCTTT
CDR3: CASGGLRGRRTEAFF

D: -
size: -
V: TRBV5-1
J: TRBJ2-1
DNA: TGCGCCAGCAGCTTGGACAATGAGCAGTTCTTC
CDR3: CASSLDNEQFF

D: TRBD2
size: few
V: TRBV5-1
J: TRBJ2-7
DNA: TGCGCCAGCAGCATCTCAGAGTCGGGGGGTACCTACGAGCAGTACTTC
CDR3: CASSISESGGTYEQYF

D: TRBD1
size: once
V: TRBV6-5
J: TRBJ1-2
DNA: TGTGCCAGCAGTCCGACAGGGAACTATGGCTACACCTTC
CDR3: CASSPTGNYGYTF

D: TRBD1
size: -
V: TRBV30
J: TRBJ2-3
DNA: TGTGCCTGGAGCCGAGACAGGGTAACAGATACGCAGTATTTT
CDR3: CAWSRDRVTDTQYF

D: -
size: -
V: TRBV13
J: TRBJ1-5
DNA: TGTGCCAGCAGCTTAGGACCGCAGCCCCAGCATTTT
CDR3: CASSLGPQPQHF

D: -
size: -
V: TRBV7-9
J: TRBJ2-3
DNA: TGTGCCAGCAGCCGCAGGGACACAGATACGCAGTATTTT
CDR3: CASSRRDTDTQYF

D: -
size: -
V: TRBV19
J: TRBJ1-5
DNA: TGTGCCAGTAGTTCATTCGGGGTTAATCAGCCCCAGCATTTT
CDR3: CASSSFGVNQPQHF

D: TRBD1
size: -
V: TRBV30
J: TRBJ2-5
DNA: TGTGCCTGGAGTGGGACAGGGGAGGAGACCCAGTACTTC
CDR3: CAWSGTGEETQYF

D: -
size: -
V: TRBV7-2
J: TRBJ2-1
DNA: TGTGCCAGCAGAAGACAGGGAGGTGTCTTTAACAATGAGCAGTTCTTC
CDR3: CASRRQGGVFNNEQFF

D: TRBD2
size: few
V: TRBV11-3
J: TRBJ2-2
DNA: TGTGCCAGCAGCCTCGGGGGACTAGGGGACACCGGGGAGCTGTTTTTT
CDR3: CASSLGGLGDTGELFF

D: TRBD1
size: -
V: TRBV30
J: TRBJ1-5
DNA: TGTGCCTGGGCTTCGCGGGACAGTAATCAGCCCCAGCATTTT
CDR3: CAWASRDSNQPQHF

D: TRBD2
size: -
V: TRBV5-6
J: TRBJ2-1
DNA: TGTGCCAGCAGCCTTGGGTTTGCGGGGGGCTCCTACAATGAGCAGTTCTTC
CDR3: CASSLGFAGGSYNEQFF

D: TRBD2
size: -
V: TRBV5-1
J: TRBJ2-3
DNA: TGCGCCAGCAGCTTGAGTGGCGCGACTAGCGGCACAGATACGCAGTATTTT
CDR3: CASSLSGATSGTDTQYF